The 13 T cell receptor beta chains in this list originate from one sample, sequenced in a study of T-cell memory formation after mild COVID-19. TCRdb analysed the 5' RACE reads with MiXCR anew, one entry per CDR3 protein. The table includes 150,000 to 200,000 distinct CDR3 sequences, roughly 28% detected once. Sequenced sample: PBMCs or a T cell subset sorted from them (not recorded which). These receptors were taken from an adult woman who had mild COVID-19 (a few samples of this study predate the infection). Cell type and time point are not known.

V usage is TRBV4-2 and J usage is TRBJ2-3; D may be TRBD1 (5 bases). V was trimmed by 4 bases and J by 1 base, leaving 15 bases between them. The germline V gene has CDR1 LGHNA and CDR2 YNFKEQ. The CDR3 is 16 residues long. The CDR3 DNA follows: TGTGCCAGCAGCCTAGCCGCAGGGCAGGGCACAGATACGCAGTATTTT. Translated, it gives CASSLAAGQGTDTQYF.

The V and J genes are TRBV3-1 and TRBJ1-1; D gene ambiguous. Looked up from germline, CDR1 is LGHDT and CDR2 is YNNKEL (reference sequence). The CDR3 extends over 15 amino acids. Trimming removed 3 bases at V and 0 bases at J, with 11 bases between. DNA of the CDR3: TGTGCCAGCAGCCAGGCGTTCGATATGAACACTGAAGCTTTCTTT. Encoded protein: CASSQAFDMNTEAFF.

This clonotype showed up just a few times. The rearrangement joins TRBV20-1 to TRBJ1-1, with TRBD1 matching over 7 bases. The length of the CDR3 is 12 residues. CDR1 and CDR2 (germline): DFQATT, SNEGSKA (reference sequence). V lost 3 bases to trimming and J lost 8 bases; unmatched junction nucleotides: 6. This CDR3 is CSASSTGTEAFF. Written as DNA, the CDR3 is TGCAGTGCTAGCTCGACAGGGACCGAAGCTTTCTTT.

CDR3 sequence: CASSLAGLKDTEAFF. In nucleotides, the CDR3 is TGCGCCAGCAGCTTGGCCGGTCTAAAGGACACTGAAGCTTTCTTT. The rearrangement uses TRBV5-1 and TRBJ1-1; no reliable D call. V dropped 0 bases and J dropped 3 bases, with 12 bases sitting between them. The CDR3 extends over 15 amino acids. CDR1 and CDR2 (germline): SGHRS, YFSETQ.

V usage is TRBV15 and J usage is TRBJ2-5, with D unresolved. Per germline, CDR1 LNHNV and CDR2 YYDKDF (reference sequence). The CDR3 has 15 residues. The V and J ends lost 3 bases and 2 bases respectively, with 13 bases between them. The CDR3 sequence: CATSSYGSLQETQYF. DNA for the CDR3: TGTGCCACCAGCAGTTATGGGTCCCTTCAAGAGACCCAGTACTTC.

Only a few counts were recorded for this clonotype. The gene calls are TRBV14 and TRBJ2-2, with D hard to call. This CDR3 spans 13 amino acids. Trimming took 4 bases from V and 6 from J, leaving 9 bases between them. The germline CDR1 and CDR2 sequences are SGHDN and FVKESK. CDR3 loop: CASSPDLAGELFF. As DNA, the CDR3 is TGTGCCAGCAGCCCTGACTTGGCCGGGGAGCTGTTTTTT.

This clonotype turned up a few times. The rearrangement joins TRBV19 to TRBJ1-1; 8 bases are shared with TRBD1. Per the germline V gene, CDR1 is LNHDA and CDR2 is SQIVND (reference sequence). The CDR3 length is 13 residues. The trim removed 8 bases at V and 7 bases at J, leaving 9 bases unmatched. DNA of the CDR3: TGTGCCAGTGACGTCGGGACAGGACTTGAAGCTTTCTTT. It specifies CASDVGTGLEAFF.

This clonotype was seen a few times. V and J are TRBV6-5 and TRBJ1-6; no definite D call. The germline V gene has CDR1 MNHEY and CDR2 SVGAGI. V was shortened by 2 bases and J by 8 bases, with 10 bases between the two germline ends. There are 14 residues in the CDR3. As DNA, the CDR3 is TGTGCCAGCAGTTACGCGGTCGTTGATTCACCCCTCCACTTT. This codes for CASSYAVVDSPLHF.

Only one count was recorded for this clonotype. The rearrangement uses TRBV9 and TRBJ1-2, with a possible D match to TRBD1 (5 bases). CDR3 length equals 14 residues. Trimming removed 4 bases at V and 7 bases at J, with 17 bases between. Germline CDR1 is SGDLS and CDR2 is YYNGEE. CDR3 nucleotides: TGTGCCAGCAGCACACCAGGGCATCTAAGTGGCTACACCTTC. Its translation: CASSTPGHLSGYTF. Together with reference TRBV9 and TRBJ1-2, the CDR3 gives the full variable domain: DSGVTQTPKHLITATGQRVTLRCSPRSGDLSVYWYQQSLDQGLQFLIQYYNGEERAKGNILERFSAQQFPDLHSELNLSSLELGDSALYFCASSTPGHLSGYTFGSGTRLTVV.

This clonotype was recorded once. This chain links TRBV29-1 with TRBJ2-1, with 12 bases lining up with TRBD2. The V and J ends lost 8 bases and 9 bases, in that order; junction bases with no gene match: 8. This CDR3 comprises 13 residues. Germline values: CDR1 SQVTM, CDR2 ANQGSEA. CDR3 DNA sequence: TGCAGCTCTAGCGGGAGGGCCGATGGTGAGCAGTTCTTC. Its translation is CSSSGRADGEQFF.

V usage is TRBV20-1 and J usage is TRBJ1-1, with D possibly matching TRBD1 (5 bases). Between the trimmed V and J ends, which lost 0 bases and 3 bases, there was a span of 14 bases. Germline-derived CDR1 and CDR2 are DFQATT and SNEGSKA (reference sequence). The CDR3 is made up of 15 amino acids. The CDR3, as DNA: TGCAGTGCTAGAGATCTCGAGGGGAGGGACACTGAAGCTTTCTTT. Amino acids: CSARDLEGRDTEAFF.

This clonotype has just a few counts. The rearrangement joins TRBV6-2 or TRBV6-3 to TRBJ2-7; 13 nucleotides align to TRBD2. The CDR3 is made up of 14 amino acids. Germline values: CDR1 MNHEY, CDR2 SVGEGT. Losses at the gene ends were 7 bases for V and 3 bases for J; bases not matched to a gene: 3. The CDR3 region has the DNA TGTGCCAGCAATTGGACTAGCGGGAGCTACGAGCAGTACTTC. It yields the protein CASNWTSGSYEQYF.

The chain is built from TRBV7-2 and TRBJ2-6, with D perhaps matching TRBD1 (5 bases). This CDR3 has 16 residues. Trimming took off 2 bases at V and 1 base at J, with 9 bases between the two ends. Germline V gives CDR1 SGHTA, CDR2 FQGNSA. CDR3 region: CASSLQGASGANVLTF. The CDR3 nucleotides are TGTGCCAGCAGCTTACAGGGTGCATCTGGGGCCAACGTCCTGACTTTC.